This TCR beta chain was found in a study of long-term antiretroviral therapy in people with HIV (dated by TCRdb to between 2021 and 2024). Turning to the overall study: Collection of the earliest samples took place about a decade ahead of the 2015 WHO recommendation for immediate ART, at a time when ART was typically delayed until CD4 counts fell. Whether ART initiation and durable HIV suppression were associated with changes in peripheral blood TRB repertoire composition and diversity was tested in a retrospective serial study. From some 28 adults with confirmed HIV infection, the cohort provided approximately 190 cryopreserved PBMC samples, gathered serially across a mean of approximately six years (range 1-12). Eleven of the 30 participants with HIV were female. No cross-contamination during QIAcube processing was seen in test extractions of a monoclonal T-cell line run alongside about 33 polyclonal samples. Broad study findings and their caveats: Starting ART was linked to a significant rise in TRB diversity, yet even after long-term ART the diversity remained significantly lower than in transplant donor controls. Inferences about post-ART repertoire changes are limited because no data were available on ART adherence, viral resistance or therapy changes. Owing to limited PBMC availability, only the TCR beta chain was sequenced, without alpha chain pairing. Samples dated from about 2004 to 2017, and the ART regimens used may be less effective than current ones. Because cell numbers in pre-ART samples were limited, unsorted PBMC were profiled instead of sorted CD4+ and CD8+ T cells. Compared with controls, HIV repertoires had narrower CDR3 length ranges, and the network structure pointed to an antigen-experienced repertoire that shifted only slightly toward naive after ART. Expanded TRB clones identified before ART initiation dominated the repertoire across all time points, though the dominance fluctuated and decreased in many PLHIV after ART.

Participants were included only if at least one PBMC sample before ART initiation and at least two post-ART samples were available. Treatment was received in the United States of America by all participants with HIV. Before DNA extraction, cryopreserved samples of roughly 0.9-10 million PBMC were thawed and then washed. At the time of the earliest PBMC sample, participants with HIV were aged between about 20 and 55 years. PBMC samples were contributed by each participant from 1-4 timepoints before ART initiation and 2-8 timepoints after ART initiation, with a median of 7 samples. For every participant, serial HIV viral load, CD4+ T-cell count, ART history and demographic data were obtained. A Qiagen kit on a QIAcube was used to extract genomic DNA from unsorted PBMC, with samples processed in batches of 12. This clone was found once. Its specific antigen is unknown. Base qualities are not at hand, and no much larger clone is one base apart.

From the cysteine through the phenylalanine, the CDR3 covers 20 amino acids. The CDR3 DNA has 60 bases and is translated from base 1. The immunoSEQ hsTCRB v3.0 assay was used at survey level resolution to sequence the TRB variable region. A depth of roughly 35,000-50,000 T-cell genomes per sample was targeted for TRB sequencing. TRB libraries were pooled and sequenced on an Illumina MiSeq using a v3 150-cycle kit. On the authors' methods: Repertoire analysis ran in R within a reproducible Nextflow workflow covering QC, data transformation and analysis. LymphoSeq2, an R package for exploring AIRR-Seq data, was used to implement custom analyses. Four samples that yielded fewer than 5000 total TRB sequences were excluded, so that approximately 170 HIV repertoires were analyzed. Among the approximately 190 retained HIV repertoires, 59 were collected before ART initiation and some 130 were collected after ART initiation. Repertoires were downsampled to 5000 TRB nucleotide sequences, with summary statistics averaged over 100 downsampling iterations. Only TRB sequences with CDR3 regions of at least seven amino acids were retained for analysis. A Shannon entropy-derived clonality score and the Gini coefficient were used to measure diversity. In the repertoire networks, any two of the top 5000 CDR3 amino acid sequences were connected whenever the two sequences differed by an edit distance of one. GLIPH2 predicted antigen specificity groups and MHC restriction for TRB CDR3 amino acid sequences. Known CMV, EBV, HIV or tissue antigen associations were flagged by matching CDR3 amino acid sequences against VDJdb and McPAS-TCR. Pre-ART, post-ART and control groups were compared with Wilcoxon signed-rank tests and Holm-Bonferroni correction. TCRdb retrieved this table from immuneACCESS and kept in-frame rearrangements only. Not all clones are present; in checked studies, unresolved V genes account for under half, and no reason is known for the remainder. The V and J calls and clone size were taken over from that table, and D and trimming were inferred from the DNA. In this sample the table shows about 18,000 clones, 79% of which occur a single time. The leading ten clones occupy 5% to 7% of the sample.

Sequenced here: unsorted PBMCs, sampled at the start of antiretroviral therapy, before treatment. The V gene is TRBV21-1 and the J gene is TRBJ1-5; the table calls TRBD1, which could not be checked here. TRBV21-1 has pseudogene status. This sequence originates from a man aged 18 to 30 with HIV. The DNA reads TGTGCCAGCATCGGAGGGTCTCGGACAGGGGGCCTAACAGGCAATCAGCCCCAGCATTTT. Translated, this gives CASIGGSRTGGLTGNQPQHF.